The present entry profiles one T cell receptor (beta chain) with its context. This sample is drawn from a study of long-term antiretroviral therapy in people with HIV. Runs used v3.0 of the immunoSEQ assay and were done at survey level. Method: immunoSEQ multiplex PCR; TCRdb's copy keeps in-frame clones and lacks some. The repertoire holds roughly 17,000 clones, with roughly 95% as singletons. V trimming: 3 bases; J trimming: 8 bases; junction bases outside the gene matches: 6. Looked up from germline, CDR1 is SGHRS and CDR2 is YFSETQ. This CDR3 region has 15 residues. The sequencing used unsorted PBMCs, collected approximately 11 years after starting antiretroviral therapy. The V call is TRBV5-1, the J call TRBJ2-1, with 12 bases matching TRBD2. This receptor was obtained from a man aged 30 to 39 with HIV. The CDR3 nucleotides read TGCGCCAGCAGCTGGGCGACTAGCGGGGGAGATGAGCAGTTCTTC. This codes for CASSWATSGGDEQFF.